A single TCR beta chain is shown here with its context. The record originates from a study of patients and donors after allogeneic stem cell transplantation. TCRdb fed the RT-PCR reads into MiXCR, producing one record per CDR3 protein. The repertoire holds approximately 410,000 distinct CDR3 sequences, 16% seen once, with about 7% in the top ten. This receptor was identified in a human donor who was either an allogeneic HSCT recipient or a stem cell or donor lymphocyte infusion donor (not recorded which). It is not recorded whose cells these are; they may come from a transplant donor. Sequenced sample: blood, either unsorted or a sorted T cell fraction (not recorded which).

CDR3 sequence reads: CASSQSGAGTGELFF. DNA for the CDR3: TGTGCCAGCAGCCAATCGGGGGCGGGCACCGGGGAGCTGTTTTTT. This sequence joins TRBV3-1 and TRBJ2-2; D may match TRBD1 or TRBD2 (6 bases each). CDR3 length: 15 amino acids. V lost 2 bases, J lost 4 bases, and 11 bases lay in between. The germline gives CDR1 LGHDT, CDR2 YNNKEL (reference sequence).